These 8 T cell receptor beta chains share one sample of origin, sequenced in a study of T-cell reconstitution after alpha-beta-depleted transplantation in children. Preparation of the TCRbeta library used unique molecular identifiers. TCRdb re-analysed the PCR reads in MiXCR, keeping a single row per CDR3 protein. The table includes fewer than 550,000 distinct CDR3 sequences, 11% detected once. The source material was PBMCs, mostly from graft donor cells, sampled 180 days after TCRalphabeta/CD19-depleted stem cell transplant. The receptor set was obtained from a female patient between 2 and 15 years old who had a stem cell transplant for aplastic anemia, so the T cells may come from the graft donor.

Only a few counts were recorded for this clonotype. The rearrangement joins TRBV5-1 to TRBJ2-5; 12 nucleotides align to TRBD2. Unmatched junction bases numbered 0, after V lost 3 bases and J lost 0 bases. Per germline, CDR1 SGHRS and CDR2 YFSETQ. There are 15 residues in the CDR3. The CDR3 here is CASSWTSGNQETQYF. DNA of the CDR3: TGCGCCAGCAGCTGGACTAGCGGGAACCAAGAGACCCAGTACTTC.

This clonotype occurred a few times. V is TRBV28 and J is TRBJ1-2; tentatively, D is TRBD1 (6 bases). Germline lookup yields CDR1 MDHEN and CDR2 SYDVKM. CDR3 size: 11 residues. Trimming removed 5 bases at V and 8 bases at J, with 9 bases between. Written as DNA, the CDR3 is TGTGCCAGCAGTGAAAGGGGGGGCTACACCTTC. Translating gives CASSERGGYTF.

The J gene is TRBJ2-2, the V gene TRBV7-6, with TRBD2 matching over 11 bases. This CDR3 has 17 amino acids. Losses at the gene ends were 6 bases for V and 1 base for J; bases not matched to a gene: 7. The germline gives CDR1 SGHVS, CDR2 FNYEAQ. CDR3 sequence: CASSSGTSGENTGELFF. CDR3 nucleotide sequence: TGTGCCAGCAGTTCAGGGACTAGCGGAGAGAACACCGGGGAGCTGTTTTTT.

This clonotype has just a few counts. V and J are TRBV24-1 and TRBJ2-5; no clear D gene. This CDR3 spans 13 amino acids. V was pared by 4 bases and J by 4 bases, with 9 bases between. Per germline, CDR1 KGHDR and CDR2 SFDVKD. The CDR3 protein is CATSDAVVETQYF. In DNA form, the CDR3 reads TGTGCCACCAGTGACGCCGTTGTAGAGACCCAGTACTTC.

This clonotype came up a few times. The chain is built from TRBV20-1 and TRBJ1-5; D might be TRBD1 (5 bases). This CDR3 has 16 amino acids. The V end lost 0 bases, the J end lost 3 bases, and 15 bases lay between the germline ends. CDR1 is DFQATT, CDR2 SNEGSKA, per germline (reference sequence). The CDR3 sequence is CSAREVVGGFNQPQHF. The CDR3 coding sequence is TGCAGTGCTAGAGAGGTGGTGGGGGGATTCAATCAGCCCCAGCATTTT.

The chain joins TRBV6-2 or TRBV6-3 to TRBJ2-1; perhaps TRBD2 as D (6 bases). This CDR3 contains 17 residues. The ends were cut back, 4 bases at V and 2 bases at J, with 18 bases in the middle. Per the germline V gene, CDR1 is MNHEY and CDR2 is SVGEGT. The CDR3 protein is CASSFPRGSSPYNEQFF. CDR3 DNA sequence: TGTGCCAGCAGTTTCCCTCGGGGGAGCTCTCCCTACAATGAGCAGTTCTTC.

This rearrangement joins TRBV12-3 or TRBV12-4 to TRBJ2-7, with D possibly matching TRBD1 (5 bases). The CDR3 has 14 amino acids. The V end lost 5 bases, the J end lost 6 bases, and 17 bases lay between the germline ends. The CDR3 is CASSPEIGATEQYV. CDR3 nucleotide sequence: TGTGCCAGCAGTCCAGAAATTGGGGCAACCGAGCAGTACGTC.

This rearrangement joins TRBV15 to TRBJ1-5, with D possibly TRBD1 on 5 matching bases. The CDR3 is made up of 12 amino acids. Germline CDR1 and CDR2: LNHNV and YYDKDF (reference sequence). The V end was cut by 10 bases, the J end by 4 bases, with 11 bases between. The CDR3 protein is CASTQGNQPQHF. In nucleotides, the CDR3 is TGTGCCAGCACGCAGGGAAATCAGCCCCAGCATTTT.